One sample yielded the 2 T cell receptor beta chains listed below, sequenced in a study of shared clonotypes between healthy human individuals. Here immunoSEQ multiplex PCR was the method, and the copy in TCRdb shows in-frame clones only, minus some. This sample has about 1.4 million clones; approximately 97% occur once, and the top ten carry about 1%. Sequenced: naive CD4+ T cells sorted from blood. Subset defined: CD45RA+ positively selected. The receptors come from a man between 25 and 39 years old in good health.

The chain recombines TRBV19 with TRBJ1-5, with unresolved D. The germline V gene has CDR1 LNHDA and CDR2 SQIVND (reference sequence). The CDR3 extends over 16 amino acids. The germline V and J ends were trimmed by 2 bases and 4 bases, with 15 bases remaining between them. CDR3 sequence reads: CASSIITLTQNQPQHF. The CDR3, as DNA: TGTGCCAGTAGTATAATAACTCTTACTCAAAATCAGCCCCAGCATTTT.

This clone was seen a handful of times. J is TRBJ2-7 and V is TRBV5-4, with TRBD2 matching over 7 bases. Germline CDR1 SGHNT, CDR2 YYREEE (reference sequence). The CDR3 sequence is 14 residues long. CDR3 amino acids: CVGSAGEKPYEQYF. The CDR3 DNA is TGTGTAGGGTCGGCGGGAGAGAAACCCTACGAGCAGTACTTC.